In this sample, the clone carrying this T cell receptor beta chain turned up once. The table came from immunoSEQ multiplex PCR; TCRdb's copy has only in-frame clones and leaves some out. The data hold hundreds of thousands of clones, with 87% observed a single time. This sample stems from a study of blood T cell repertoires in COVID-19. Study context: Sample material is recorded as cDNA or gDNA derived from T cells, B-cell-depleted T cells, or PBMCs.

This CDR3 region has 13 residues. Trimming cost V 1 base and J 4 bases, with 4 bases left between them. Germline CDR1 and CDR2: SGHVS and FQNEAQ. Specimen: PBMCs or T cells enriched from blood (not recorded which). This clonotype originated in a young woman with acute COVID-19. The chain links TRBV7-8 to TRBJ2-2; D call uncertain. The CDR3 DNA reads TGTGCCAGCAGCTTAGGCAGCACCGGGGAGCTGTTTTTT. As protein: CASSLGSTGELFF. The full variable domain, completed using reference TRBV7-8 and TRBJ2-2, is GAGVSQSPRYKVAKRGQDVALRCDPISGHVSLFWYQQALGQGPEFLTYFQNEAQLDKSGLPSDRFFAERPEGSVSTLKIQRTQQEDSAVYLCASSLGSTGELFFGEGSRLTVL.